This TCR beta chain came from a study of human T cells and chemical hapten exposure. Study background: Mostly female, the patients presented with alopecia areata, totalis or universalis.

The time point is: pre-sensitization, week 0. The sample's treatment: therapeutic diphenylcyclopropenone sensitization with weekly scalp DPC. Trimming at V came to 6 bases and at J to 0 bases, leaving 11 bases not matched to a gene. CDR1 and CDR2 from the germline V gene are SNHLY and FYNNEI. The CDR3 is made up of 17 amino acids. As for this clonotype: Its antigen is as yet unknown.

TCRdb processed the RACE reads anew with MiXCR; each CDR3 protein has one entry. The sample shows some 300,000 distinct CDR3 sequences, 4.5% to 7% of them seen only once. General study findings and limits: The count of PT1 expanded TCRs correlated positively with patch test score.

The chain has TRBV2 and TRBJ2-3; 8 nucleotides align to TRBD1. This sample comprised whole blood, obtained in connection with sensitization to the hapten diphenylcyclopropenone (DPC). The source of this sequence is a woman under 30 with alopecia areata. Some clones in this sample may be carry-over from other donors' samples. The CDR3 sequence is CASRDRQGPTSTDTQYF. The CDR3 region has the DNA TGTGCCAGCAGGGACAGACAGGGGCCGACTAGCACAGATACGCAGTATTTT.